These 20 T cell receptor beta chains originate from one sample sequenced in a study of blood T cell repertoires in COVID-19. Profiled with immunoSEQ multiplex PCR; TCRdb holds only in-frame clones, not every one. The table lists approximately 81,000 clones, roughly four fifths of them singletons. Sequencing was carried out using peripheral blood. These receptors all stem from a human donor in a cohort sampled during active COVID-19.

The genes are TRBV19 and TRBJ2-1; 10 bases are shared with TRBD1. Germline-derived CDR1 and CDR2 are LNHDA and SQIVND (reference sequence). CDR3 length: 14 amino acids. V trimming: 10 bases; J trimming: 8 bases; junction bases outside the gene matches: 11. The CDR3 bases are TGTGCCACATGGGACAGGGGCTTTACGGATGAGCAGTTCTTC. Translating gives CATWDRGFTDEQFF. Full variable domain (remainder filled in from reference TRBV19 and TRBJ2-1): DGGITQSPKYLFRKEGQNVTLSCEQNLNHDAMYWYRQDPGQGLRLIYYSQIVNDFQKGDIAEGYSVSREKKESFPLTVTSAQKNPTAFYLCATWDRGFTDEQFFGPGTRLTVL.

Comments on this clone: One end of the junction varies from germline; a read error may be responsible. The rearrangement uses TRBV4-1 and TRBJ1-2, with TRBD1 identical over 7 bases. CDR3 size: 13 residues. Germline CDR1 is MGHRA and CDR2 is YSYEKL. CDR3 DNA: TGCGCCAGCAGCCAAGAGAGAGCCGGGACAGCCCTCTTC. Amino acids: CASSQERAGTALF.

This clone was seen once. The chain joins TRBV18 to TRBJ1-3; no definite D call. The length of the CDR3 is 13 residues. V was shortened by 0 bases and J by 4 bases, with 4 bases between the two germline ends. Germline assignment: CDR1 KGHSH and CDR2 LQKENI. The CDR3 DNA reads TGTGCCAGCTCACCACCTGCGGGAAACACCATATATTTT. Amino acids: CASSPPAGNTIYF.

The rearrangement joins TRBV7-2 to TRBJ1-3, with 8 bases lining up with TRBD1. Per the germline V gene, CDR1 is SGHTA and CDR2 is FQGNSA. The CDR3 has 16 amino acids. V shed 5 bases and J 0 bases; nucleotides not matched to a gene: 6. CDR3: CASSKGQAFSGNTIYF. CDR3 in DNA: TGTGCCAGCAGCAAGGGACAGGCTTTCTCTGGAAACACCATATATTTT. The full variable domain, completed using reference TRBV7-2 and TRBJ1-3, is GAGVSQSPSNKVTEKGKDVELRCDPISGHTALYWYRQSLGQGLEFLIYFQGNSAPDKSGLPSDRFSAERTGGSVSTLTIQRTQQEDSAVYLCASSKGQAFSGNTIYFGEGSWLTVV.

There are a few counts of this clone. At one boundary the junction diverges from the germline segment, which might be a read error. The V and J genes are TRBV7-7 and TRBJ2-2, with D perhaps TRBD2 (6 bases). CDR3 length: 13 amino acids. The germline CDR1 and CDR2 sequences are SSHAT and FNYEAQ (reference sequence). The CDR3 spells CASSLALAGELFF. CDR3 DNA: TGTGCTAGCAGCTTAGCTCTAGCGGGGGAGCTGTTTTTT.

The chain uses TRBV25-1 and TRBJ2-7, with D perhaps TRBD1 (5 bases). CDR3 length: 16 residues. V was trimmed by 2 bases and J by 5 bases, leaving 19 bases between them. Germline V gives CDR1 MGHDK, CDR2 SYGVNS. The CDR3, as DNA: TGTGCCAGCAGTGAAAAGGCGCGACAGTCCGTCGACGAGCAGTACTTC. Protein product: CASSEKARQSVDEQYF.

This clone was counted a few times. The rearrangement links TRBV4-1 to TRBJ2-5, with D perhaps TRBD2 (6 bases). This CDR3 comprises 13 residues. The germline V gene has CDR1 MGHRA and CDR2 YSYEKL. Trimming removed 2 bases from V and 4 bases from J, with 8 bases in between. CDR3 bases: TGCGCCAGCAGCCAATGGAGGGGAGAGACCCAGTACTTC. Protein sequence: CASSQWRGETQYF.

This chain links TRBV29-1 with TRBJ2-5; D is perhaps TRBD2 (7 bases). This CDR3 spans 13 amino acids. Per the germline V gene, CDR1 is SQVTM and CDR2 is ANQGSEA. V lost 6 bases to trimming and J lost 8 bases, with 19 bases between them. The CDR3 DNA follows: TGCAGCGTCGCCACTGCCGGGGGGACAACCCAGTACTTC. The encoded protein is CSVATAGGTTQYF.

The rearrangement links TRBV5-4 to TRBJ2-7, with TRBD2 identical over 13 bases. V lost 3 bases and J lost 4; bases outside the gene matches: 4. The CDR3 is 15 residues long. Germline V lookup: CDR1 SGHNT, CDR2 YYREEE (reference sequence). CDR3 in DNA: TGTGCCAGCAGCTCCGGACTAGCGGGGGTTTACGAGCAGTACTTC. Encoded protein: CASSSGLAGVYEQYF.

This chain uses TRBV21-1 with TRBJ2-7; the DNA was not compared with TRBD1, the D call given in the table. TRBV21-1 is described as a pseudogene. The CDR3 length is 17 residues. The CDR3 is CASSKGYWRGHSYEQYF. The CDR3 DNA sequence: TGTGCCAGCAGCAAAGGATACTGGAGGGGGCACTCCTACGAGCAGTACTTC.

The chain links TRBV18 to TRBJ2-1; the D gene is possibly TRBD2 (5 bases). Trimming removed 2 bases at V and 9 bases at J, with 11 bases between. CDR1 and CDR2 from the germline V gene are KGHSH and LQKENI. The CDR3 is 13 residues long. CDR3: CASSPVVALEQFF. CDR3 nucleotide sequence: TGTGCCAGCTCACCAGTCGTAGCGCTTGAGCAGTTCTTC.

The rearrangement uses TRBV5-1 and TRBJ2-3, with a weak D call TRBD2 (6 bases). V was clipped by 0 bases and J by 1 base, with 15 bases between them. Looked up from germline, CDR1 is SGHRS and CDR2 is YFSETQ. This CDR3 comprises 17 residues. The CDR3 DNA reads TGCGCCAGCAGCTTGGTGCCTTCGGCTAGCGGCACAGATACGCAGTATTTT. Translating gives CASSLVPSASGTDTQYF.

The chain joins TRBV20-1 to TRBJ2-7; D is unclear. The CDR3 extends over 10 amino acids. V dropped 3 bases and J dropped 4 bases, with 4 bases sitting between them. Germline V gives CDR1 DFQATT, CDR2 SNEGSKA (reference sequence). The chain's CDR3 is CSARLYEQYF. As DNA, the CDR3 is TGCAGTGCTAGGTTATACGAGCAGTACTTC.

This clone was counted only a few times. This CDR3 is CASSTGNGNTIYF. CDR3 sequence (DNA): TGCGCCAGCAGCACAGGGAATGGTAACACCATATATTTT. V usage is TRBV5-1 and J usage is TRBJ1-3, with D perhaps TRBD1 (6 bases). Germline CDR1 reads SGHRS; CDR2 reads YFSETQ. Trimming shortened V by 4 bases and J by 7 bases, and 12 bases separated the two germline ends. The CDR3 extends over 13 amino acids.

The V gene is TRBV6-1, the J gene TRBJ2-7; D perhaps matches TRBD1 (6 bases). Trimming removed 2 bases at V and 0 bases at J, with 14 bases between. Germline V CDR1 and CDR2: MNHNS, SASEGT. This CDR3 is built from 16 residues. CDR3 in amino acids: CASSEFVLGASYEQYF. Written as DNA, the CDR3 is TGTGCCAGCAGTGAATTCGTCTTGGGGGCCTCCTACGAGCAGTACTTC.

In its sample, this clone was seen a few times. The chain is built from TRBV4-1 and TRBJ1-1, with 11 bases matching TRBD1. The CDR3 length is 16 residues. V was pared by 1 base and J by 3 bases, with 4 bases of the junction left unmatched. The germline V gene encodes CDR1 MGHRA and CDR2 YSYEKL. The CDR3 nucleotides are TGCGCCAGCAGCCAAGGGACAGGGGGCTTGGACACTGAAGCTTTCTTT. It codes for CASSQGTGGLDTEAFF.

The CDR3 DNA reads TGTGCCAGCAGCCGTACGGGAAATCAGCCCCAGCATTTT. This sequence encodes CASSRTGNQPQHF. This chain links TRBV6-6 with TRBJ1-5; D is unresolved. V was clipped by 6 bases and J by 4 bases, with 10 bases between them. Per the germline V gene, CDR1 is MNHNY and CDR2 is SVGAGI (reference sequence). The CDR3 has 13 residues.

The CDR3 nucleotides read TGTGCCAGCAGCCTATCAGGGTATGACACAGATACGCAGTATTTT. Translation gives CASSLSGYDTDTQYF. The V and J genes are TRBV11-3 and TRBJ2-3; D might be TRBD1 (5 bases). The V end was cut by 5 bases, the J end by 2 bases, with 14 bases between. The germline V gene encodes CDR1 SGHNT and CDR2 YENEEA. CDR3 length: 15 amino acids.

The chain couples TRBV3-1 (or the pseudogene TRBV3-2) to TRBJ1-1; perhaps TRBD1 as D (6 bases). CDR1 and CDR2 (germline): LGHDT, YNNKEL (reference sequence). V was cut by 6 bases and J by 4 bases, with 6 bases left in between. This CDR3 is built from 11 residues. CDR3 amino acids: CASRQGTEAFF. CDR3 in DNA: TGTGCCAGCAGACAGGGCACTGAAGCTTTCTTT.

The chain combines TRBV23-1 with TRBJ2-2; 8 nucleotides align to TRBD1. TRBV23-1 carries the ORF label, with uncertain function. This CDR3 is 16 amino acids long. Trimming removed 1 base from V and 5 bases from J; junction bases left unmatched: 6. In nucleotides, the CDR3 is TGCGCCAGCAGTCAATGTACTCAGGGGGCGACCGGGGAGCTGTTTTTT. Translating gives CASSQCTQGATGELFF.